This TCR beta chain was identified during a study of cytomegalovirus exposure and HLA in healthy donors. Notes on the study in general: Segments of the TCR beta V type were, in most cases, productive about 87% or about 30% of the time in an earlier analysis. A later analysis appeared to link common viral pathogens to several of the most significant clusters. Later analysis identified a missense DCLRE1C variant that was linked to TCR beta V- and J-gene trimming.

The sample holds one count of this clone. What it binds is not known. Primers included in the PCR were 60 Vbeta and 13 Jbeta primers. Sequencing used immunoSEQ multiplex PCR; TCRdb keeps in-frame clones, though not all of them. The sample records around 90,000 clones, around 80% being singletons. The source of this sequence is a young man in good health and CMV-seronegative. The sample was PBMCs.

The CDR3 reads CSVPSQGPDTQYF. The CDR3 DNA sequence: TGCAGCGTCCCCTCACAGGGTCCAGATACGCAGTATTTT. The V gene is TRBV29-1, the J gene TRBJ2-3; a possible D gene is TRBD1 (6 bases). The V gene's germline CDR1 is SQVTM and CDR2 ANQGSEA. This CDR3 region has 13 residues. Trimming left V 6 bases short and J 4 bases short, with 14 bases between.